Reported below is one T cell receptor beta chain. No antigen is known for it. This sample was taken from a study of regulatory T cells in long-lasting Graves disease. Whole-study results and caveats: TCR diversity in persistent Graves' patients was below that of newly diagnosed ones. It was in persistent disease that TRBV28, TRBJ1-2 and TRBJ2-5 were favored.

Germline V gives CDR1 ENHRY, CDR2 SYGVKD. CDR3 length: 12 amino acids. V was pared by 6 bases and J by 2 bases, with 8 bases between. Arm-PCR of CDR3 regions and iRepertoire HTBI primers were the basis on which TCR beta libraries were built. Each CDR3 protein gets one entry after TCRdb re-called the multiplex PCR reads with MiXCR. The sample has approximately 540,000 distinct CDR3 sequences; around 12% are singletons. Time point in this sample: newly diagnosed GD, antithyroid drugs for less than 3 months. Preparation of the TCR library used RNA extracted from PBMCs. These same records also appear under a second study, on T cells in Graves' hyperthyroidism and ophthalmopathy. From that paper: Newly diagnosed hyperthyroidism, duration under 2 months, in patients aged 18 to 65.

V is TRBV10-3 and J is TRBJ2-7; D ambiguous. This receptor was taken from a woman in her twenties or thirties with Graves disease. The sample was peripheral blood mononuclear cells (PBMCs), taken at new diagnosis, from a patient treated with antithyroid drugs. DNA of the CDR3: TGTGCCATCAGCTTGGGTACCTACGAGCAGTACTTC. Encoded protein: CAISLGTYEQYF.